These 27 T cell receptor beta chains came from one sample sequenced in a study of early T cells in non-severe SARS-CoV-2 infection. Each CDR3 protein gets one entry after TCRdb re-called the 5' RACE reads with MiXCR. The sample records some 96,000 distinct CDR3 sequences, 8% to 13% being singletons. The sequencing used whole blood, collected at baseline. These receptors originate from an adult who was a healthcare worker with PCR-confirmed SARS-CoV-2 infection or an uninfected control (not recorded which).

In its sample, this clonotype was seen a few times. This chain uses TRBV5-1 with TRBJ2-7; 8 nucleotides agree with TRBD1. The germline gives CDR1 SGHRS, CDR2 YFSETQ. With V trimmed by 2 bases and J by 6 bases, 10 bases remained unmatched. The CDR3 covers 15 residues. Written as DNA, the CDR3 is TGCGCCAGCAGCTTAGGACAGGGAGGTGTGAGCGAGCAGTACTTC. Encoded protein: CASSLGQGGVSEQYF.

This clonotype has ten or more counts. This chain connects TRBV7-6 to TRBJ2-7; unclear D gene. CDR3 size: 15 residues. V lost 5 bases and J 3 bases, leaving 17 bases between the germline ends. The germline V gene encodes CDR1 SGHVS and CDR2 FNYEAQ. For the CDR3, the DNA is TGTGCCAGCAGCCAAGGCCTAGAGGTTTTCTACGAGCAGTACTTC. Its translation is CASSQGLEVFYEQYF. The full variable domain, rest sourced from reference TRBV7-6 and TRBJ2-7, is GAGVSQSPRYKVTKRGQDVALRCDPISGHVSLYWYRQALGQGPEFLTYFNYEAQQDKSGLPNDRFSAERPEGSISTLTIQRTEQRDSAMYRCASSQGLEVFYEQYFGPGTRLTVT.

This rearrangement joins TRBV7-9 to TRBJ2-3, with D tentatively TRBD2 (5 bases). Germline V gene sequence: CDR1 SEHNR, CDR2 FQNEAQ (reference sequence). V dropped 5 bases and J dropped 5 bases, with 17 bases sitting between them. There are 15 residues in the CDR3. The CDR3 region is CASSPSAGTIDTQYF. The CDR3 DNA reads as TGTGCCAGCAGCCCGTCGGCGGGCACTATAGATACGCAGTATTTT.

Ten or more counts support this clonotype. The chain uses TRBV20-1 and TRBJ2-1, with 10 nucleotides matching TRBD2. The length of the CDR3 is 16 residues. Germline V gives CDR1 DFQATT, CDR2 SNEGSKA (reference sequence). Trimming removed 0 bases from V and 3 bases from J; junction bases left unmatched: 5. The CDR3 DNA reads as TGCAGTGCTAGAGATCGAGCTAGCGGGGGCTACAATGAGCAGTTCTTC. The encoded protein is CSARDRASGGYNEQFF.

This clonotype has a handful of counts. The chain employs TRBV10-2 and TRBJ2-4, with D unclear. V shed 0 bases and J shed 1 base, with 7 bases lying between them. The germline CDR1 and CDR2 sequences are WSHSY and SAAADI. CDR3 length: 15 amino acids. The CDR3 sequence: CASSESRSAKNIQYF. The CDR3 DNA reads TGCGCCAGCAGTGAGTCAAGGTCTGCCAAAAACATTCAGTACTTC.

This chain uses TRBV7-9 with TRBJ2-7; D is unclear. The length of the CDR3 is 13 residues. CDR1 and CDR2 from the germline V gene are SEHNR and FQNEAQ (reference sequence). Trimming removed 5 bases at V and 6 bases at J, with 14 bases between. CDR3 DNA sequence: TGTGCCAGCAGCCGGCCGGAGATCGCCGAGCAGTACTTC. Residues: CASSRPEIAEQYF.

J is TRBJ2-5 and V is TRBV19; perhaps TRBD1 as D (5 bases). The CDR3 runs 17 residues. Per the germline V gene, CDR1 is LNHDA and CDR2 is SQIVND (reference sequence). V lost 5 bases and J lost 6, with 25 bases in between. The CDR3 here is CASSPQSSTVNRKTQYF. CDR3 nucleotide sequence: TGTGCCAGTAGTCCGCAGAGTTCGACAGTCAATAGGAAGACCCAGTACTTC.

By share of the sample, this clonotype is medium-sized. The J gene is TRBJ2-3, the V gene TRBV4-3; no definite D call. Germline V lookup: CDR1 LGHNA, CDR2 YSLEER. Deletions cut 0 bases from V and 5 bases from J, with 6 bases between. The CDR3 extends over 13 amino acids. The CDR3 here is CASSQDRKDTQYF. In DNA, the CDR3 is TGCGCCAGCAGCCAAGATCGAAAAGATACGCAGTATTTT.

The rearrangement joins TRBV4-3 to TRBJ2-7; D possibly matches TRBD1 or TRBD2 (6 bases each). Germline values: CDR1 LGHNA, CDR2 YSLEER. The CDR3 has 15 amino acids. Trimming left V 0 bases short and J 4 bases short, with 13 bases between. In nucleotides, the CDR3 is TGCGCCAGCAGCCAAGATTTGGGGGGCACGTACGAGCAGTACTTC. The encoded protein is CASSQDLGGTYEQYF.

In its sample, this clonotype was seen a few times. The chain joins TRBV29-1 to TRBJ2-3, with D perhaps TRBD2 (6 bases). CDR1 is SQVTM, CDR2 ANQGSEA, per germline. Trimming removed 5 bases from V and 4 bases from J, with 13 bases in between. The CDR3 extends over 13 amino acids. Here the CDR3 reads CSVLTSKADTQYF. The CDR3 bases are TGCAGCGTTTTGACTAGTAAGGCAGATACGCAGTATTTT.

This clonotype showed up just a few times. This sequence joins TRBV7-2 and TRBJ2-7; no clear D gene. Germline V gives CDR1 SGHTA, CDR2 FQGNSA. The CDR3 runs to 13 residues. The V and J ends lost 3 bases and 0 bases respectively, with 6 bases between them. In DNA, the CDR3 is TGTGCCAGCAGCTTGGACCACTCCTACGAGCAGTACTTC. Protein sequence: CASSLDHSYEQYF.

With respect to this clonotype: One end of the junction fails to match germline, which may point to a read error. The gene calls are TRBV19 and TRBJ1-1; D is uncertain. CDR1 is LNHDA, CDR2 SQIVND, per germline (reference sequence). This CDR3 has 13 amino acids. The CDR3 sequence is CDSRLDSNTEAFF. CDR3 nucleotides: TGTGACAGTCGACTGGATTCGAACACTGAAGCTTTCTTT. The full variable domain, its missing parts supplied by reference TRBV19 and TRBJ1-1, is DGGITQSPKYLFRKEGQNVTLSCEQNLNHDAMYWYRQDPGQGLRLIYYSQIVNDFQKGDIAEGYSVSREKKESFPLTVTSAQKNPTAFYLCDSRLDSNTEAFFGQGTRLTVV.

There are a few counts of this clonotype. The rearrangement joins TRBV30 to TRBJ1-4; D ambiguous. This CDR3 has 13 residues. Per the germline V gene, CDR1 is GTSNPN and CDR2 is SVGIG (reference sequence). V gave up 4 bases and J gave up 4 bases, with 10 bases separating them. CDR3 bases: TGTGCCTGGAAGGCGGGGTTTAATGAAAAACTGTTTTTT. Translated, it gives CAWKAGFNEKLFF.

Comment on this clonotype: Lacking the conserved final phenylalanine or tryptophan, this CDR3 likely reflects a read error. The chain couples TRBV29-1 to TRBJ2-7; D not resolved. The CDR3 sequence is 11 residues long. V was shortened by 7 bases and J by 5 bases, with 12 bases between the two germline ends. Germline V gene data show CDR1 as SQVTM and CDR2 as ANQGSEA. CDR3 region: CSAGSTDEQYL. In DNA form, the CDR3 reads TGCAGCGCCGGAAGTACCGACGAGCAGTACCTC.

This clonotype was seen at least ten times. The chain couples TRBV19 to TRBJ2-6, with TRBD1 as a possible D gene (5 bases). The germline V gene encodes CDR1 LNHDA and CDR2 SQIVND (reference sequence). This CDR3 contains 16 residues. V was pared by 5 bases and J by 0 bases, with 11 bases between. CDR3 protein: CASSLTALSGANVLTF. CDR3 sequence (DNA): TGTGCCAGTAGTCTGACAGCGCTCTCTGGGGCCAACGTCCTGACTTTC. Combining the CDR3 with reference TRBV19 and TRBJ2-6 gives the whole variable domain DGGITQSPKYLFRKEGQNVTLSCEQNLNHDAMYWYRQDPGQGLRLIYYSQIVNDFQKGDIAEGYSVSREKKESFPLTVTSAQKNPTAFYLCASSLTALSGANVLTFGAGSRLTVL.

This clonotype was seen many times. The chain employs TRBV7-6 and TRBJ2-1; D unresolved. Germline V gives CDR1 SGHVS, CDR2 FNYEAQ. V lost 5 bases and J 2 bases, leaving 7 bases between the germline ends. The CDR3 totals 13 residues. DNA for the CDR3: TGTGCCAGCAGCACTCCCCCCTACAATGAGCAGTTCTTC. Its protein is CASSTPPYNEQFF.

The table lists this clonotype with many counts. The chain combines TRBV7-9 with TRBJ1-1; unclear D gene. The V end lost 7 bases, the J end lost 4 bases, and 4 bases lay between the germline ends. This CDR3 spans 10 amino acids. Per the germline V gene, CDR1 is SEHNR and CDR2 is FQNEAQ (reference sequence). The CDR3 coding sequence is TGTGCCAGCAAGGGCACTGAAGCTTTCTTT. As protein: CASKGTEAFF. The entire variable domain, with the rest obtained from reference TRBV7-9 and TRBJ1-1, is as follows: DTGVSQNPRHKITKRGQNVTFRCDPISEHNRLYWYRQTLGQGPEFLTYFQNEAQLEKSRLLSDRFSAERPKGSFSTLEIQRTEQGDSAMYLCASKGTEAFFGQGTRLTVV.

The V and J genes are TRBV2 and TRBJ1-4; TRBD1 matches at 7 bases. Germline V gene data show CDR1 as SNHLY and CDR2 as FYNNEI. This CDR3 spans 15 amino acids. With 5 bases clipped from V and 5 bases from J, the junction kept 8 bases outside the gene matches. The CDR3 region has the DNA TGTGCCAGCAGTTTACACCGGGACAGAAATGAAAAACTGTTTTTT. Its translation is CASSLHRDRNEKLFF.

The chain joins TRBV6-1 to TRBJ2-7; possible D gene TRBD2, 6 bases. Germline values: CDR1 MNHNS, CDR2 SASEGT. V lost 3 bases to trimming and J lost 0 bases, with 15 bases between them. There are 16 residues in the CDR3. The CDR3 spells CASSELGLESSYEQYF. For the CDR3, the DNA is TGTGCCAGCAGTGAGTTGGGACTGGAGAGCTCCTACGAGCAGTACTTC.

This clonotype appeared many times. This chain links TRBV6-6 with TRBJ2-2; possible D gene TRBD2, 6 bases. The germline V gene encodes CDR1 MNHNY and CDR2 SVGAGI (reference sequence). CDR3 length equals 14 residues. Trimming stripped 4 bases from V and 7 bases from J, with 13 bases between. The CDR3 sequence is CASSLGGGGGELFF. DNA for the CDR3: TGTGCCAGCAGTTTGGGGGGAGGCGGCGGGGAGCTGTTTTTT.

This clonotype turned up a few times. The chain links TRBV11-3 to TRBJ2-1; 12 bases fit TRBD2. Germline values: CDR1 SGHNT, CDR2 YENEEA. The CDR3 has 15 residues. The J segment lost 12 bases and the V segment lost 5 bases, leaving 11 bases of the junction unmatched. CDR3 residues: CASSRSGTSGLGQFF. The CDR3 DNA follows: TGTGCCAGCAGCAGATCAGGGACTAGCGGGTTGGGGCAGTTCTTC.

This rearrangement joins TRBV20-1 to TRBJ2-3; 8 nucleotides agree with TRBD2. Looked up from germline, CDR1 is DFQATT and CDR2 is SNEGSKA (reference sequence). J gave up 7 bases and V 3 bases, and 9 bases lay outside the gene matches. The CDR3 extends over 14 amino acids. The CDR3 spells CSASVSGDFNTQYF. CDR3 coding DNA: TGCAGTGCTAGTGTTAGCGGGGACTTTAATACGCAGTATTTT.

The chain's CDR3 is CASSQPGQGRTEAFF. CDR3 coding DNA: TGTGCCAGCAGTCAGCCGGGACAGGGAAGGACTGAAGCTTTCTTT. The chain joins TRBV6-6 to TRBJ1-1; 9 bases match TRBD1. Germline values: CDR1 MNHNY, CDR2 SVGAGI (reference sequence). Germline trimming cut 5 bases from V and 5 bases from J; bases unmatched to any gene: 9. This CDR3 region has 15 residues.

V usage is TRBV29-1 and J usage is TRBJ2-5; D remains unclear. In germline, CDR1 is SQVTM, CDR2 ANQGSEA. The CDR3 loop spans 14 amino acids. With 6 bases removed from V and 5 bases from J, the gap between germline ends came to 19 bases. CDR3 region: CSVLGFTSRETQYF. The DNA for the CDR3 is TGCAGCGTACTTGGCTTCACGTCTCGGGAGACCCAGTACTTC.

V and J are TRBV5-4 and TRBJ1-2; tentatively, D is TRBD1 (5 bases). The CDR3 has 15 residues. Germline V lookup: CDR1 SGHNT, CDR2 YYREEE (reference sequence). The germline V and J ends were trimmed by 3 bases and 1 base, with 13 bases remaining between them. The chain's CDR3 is CASSSPGGVNYGYTF. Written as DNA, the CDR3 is TGTGCCAGCAGCTCCCCCGGGGGGGTTAACTATGGCTACACCTTC.

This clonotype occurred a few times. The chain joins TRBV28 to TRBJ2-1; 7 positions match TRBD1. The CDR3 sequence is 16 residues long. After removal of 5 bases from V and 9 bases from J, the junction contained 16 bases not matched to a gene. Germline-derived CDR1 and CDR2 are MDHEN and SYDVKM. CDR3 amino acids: CASSPPGTALSGEQFF. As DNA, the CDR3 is TGTGCCAGCAGTCCTCCCGGGACAGCGCTGTCCGGTGAGCAGTTCTTC.

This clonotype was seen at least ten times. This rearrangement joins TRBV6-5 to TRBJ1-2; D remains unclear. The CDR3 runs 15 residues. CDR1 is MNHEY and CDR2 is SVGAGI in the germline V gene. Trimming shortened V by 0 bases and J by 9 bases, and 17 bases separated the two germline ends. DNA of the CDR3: TGTGCCAGCAGTTACTCAAACCGGCCCGTAATGAGCTACACCTTC. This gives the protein CASSYSNRPVMSYTF.